The present TCR beta chain was sequenced within a study of T cell clonotyping in hematopoietic cell transplantation. As for the study in general: Pretransplant recipient samples were taken after cytoreduction. Study-level results: Higher Inverse Simpson Index values in graft donor and pretransplant recipient predicted broader posttransplant TCR diversity. Few recipient clonotypes overlapped donors; over 95% were de novo at given depth.

As regards this clone: Antigen: not known.

Libraries were prepared by immunoSEQ multiplex PCR; TCRdb keeps only in-frame clonotypes and omits some of them. Of roughly 29,000 clones in the sample, 60% to 80% were seen once. Germline lookup yields CDR1 ENHRY and CDR2 SYGVKD. The CDR3 runs 12 residues. Between the trimmed V and J ends, which lost 5 bases and 5 bases, there was a span of 7 bases. Specified time point: recipient sample about 28 days before transplant, after cytoreduction. The source is a man in his fifties or sixties with myelodysplastic syndrome. Some clones in this sample may be carry-over from other donors' samples. The chain recombines TRBV10-3 with TRBJ2-1; D ambiguous. This material consisted of peripheral blood mononuclear cells, taken before stem cell transplant. The CDR3 loop reads CAISTTDNEQFF. CDR3 nucleotide sequence: TGTGCCATCAGTACTACAGACAATGAGCAGTTCTTC.